Presented here are 24 T cell receptor beta chains from one specimen sequenced in a study of OX40 agonist ivuxolimab in advanced cancers. Assay used: immunoSEQ multiplex PCR; TCRdb lists only in-frame clones, some missing. This repertoire shows some 77,000 clones, approximately 85% found once; its top ten account for 2% to 2.5%. The material was CD4+ or CD8+ T cells sorted from blood, obtained in a trial of the OX40 agonist ivuxolimab. The receptors shown here come from an adult with an advanced solid tumor such as melanoma, head and neck, liver or kidney cancer.

CDR3 amino acids: CASSQHPLAHEQYF. CDR3 sequence (DNA): TGTGCCAGCAGCCAACACCCTCTGGCCCACGAGCAGTACTTC. The genes are TRBV4-2 and TRBJ2-7; D not certain. CDR1 LGHNA and CDR2 YNFKEQ come from the germline V gene. V was pared by 2 bases and J by 5 bases, with 13 bases between. The CDR3 runs to 14 residues.

This clone has only a few counts. This chain links TRBV4-3 with TRBJ1-1; TRBD1 matches 7 bases. The CDR3 runs to 15 residues. Unmatched junction bases numbered 4, after V lost 3 bases and J lost 0 bases. Germline CDR1 and CDR2: LGHNA and YSLEER. The CDR3 nucleotides read TGCGCCAGCAGCCATCTGACAGGGATGAACACTGAAGCTTTCTTT. This encodes CASSHLTGMNTEAFF.

The gene calls are TRBV29-1 and TRBJ2-7; TRBD2 matches 9 bases. The CDR3 sequence is 16 residues long. Germline V gene sequence: CDR1 SQVTM, CDR2 ANQGSEA. The V and J ends lost 1 base and 3 bases, in that order; junction bases with no gene match: 10. The CDR3 spells CSVEVRGGKQSYEQYF. The CDR3 DNA follows: TGCAGCGTTGAAGTGCGGGGGGGCAAACAAAGCTACGAGCAGTACTTC.

This clone has just a few counts. The chain combines TRBV7-2 with TRBJ1-6; D unclear. This CDR3 region has 13 residues. V lost 5 bases, J lost 14 bases, and 16 bases lay in between. Germline-derived CDR1 and CDR2 are SGHTA and FQGNSA. The CDR3, as DNA: TGTGCCAGCAGCCAAGGCGGAGGCGTCACCCTCCACTTT. It translates to CASSQGGGVTLHF.

There are a few counts of this clone. The rearrangement links TRBV7-2 to TRBJ1-6, with a possible D match to TRBD1 (6 bases). This CDR3 comprises 14 residues. The germline V and J ends were trimmed by 5 bases and 5 bases, with 10 bases remaining between them. Germline-derived CDR1 and CDR2 are SGHTA and FQGNSA. The CDR3 nucleotides read TGTGCCAGCAGCCCGAGGACAGATAATTCACCCCTCCACTTT. Encoded protein: CASSPRTDNSPLHF. Complete variable domain (other parts from reference TRBV7-2 and TRBJ1-6): GAGVSQSPSNKVTEKGKDVELRCDPISGHTALYWYRQSLGQGLEFLIYFQGNSAPDKSGLPSDRFSAERTGGSVSTLTIQRTQQEDSAVYLCASSPRTDNSPLHFGNGTRLTVT.

As regards this clone: The identical CDR3 is also encoded by other nucleotide sequences in the sample. The V and J genes are TRBV4-2 and TRBJ2-7, with 7 bases lining up with TRBD1. J gave up 4 bases and V 8 bases, and 14 bases lay outside the gene matches. The CDR3 covers 15 residues. CDR1 is LGHNA, CDR2 YNFKEQ, per germline. The CDR3 DNA follows: TGTGCCAGCCGAAGGGTACAGGGGAGCTCTTACGAGCAGTACTTC. Translation: CASRRVQGSSYEQYF.

This chain uses TRBV5-4 with TRBJ2-3; 8 bases line up with TRBD2. The V gene end was trimmed by 0 bases and the J gene end by 3 bases; junction bases not matched to a gene: 6. From germline, CDR1 is SGHNT and CDR2 YYREEE (reference sequence). The CDR3 covers 16 residues. CDR3 protein: CASSLVGGGGTDTQYF. CDR3 sequence (DNA): TGTGCCAGCAGCTTGGTCGGCGGCGGGGGGACAGATACGCAGTATTTT.

The gene calls are TRBV9 and TRBJ2-3; D gene ambiguous. This CDR3 is 12 amino acids long. Per germline, CDR1 SGDLS and CDR2 YYNGEE. V lost 0 bases and J 7 bases, leaving 6 bases between the germline ends. The CDR3 protein is CASSVGQNTQYF. In nucleotides, the CDR3 is TGTGCCAGCAGCGTAGGCCAAAATACGCAGTATTTT.

J is TRBJ1-1 and V is TRBV2, with TRBD1 identical over 8 bases. Germline CDR1 SNHLY, CDR2 FYNNEI. The V segment lost 6 bases and the J segment 5 bases; nucleotides outside the gene matches: 8. CDR3 length: 14 amino acids. In DNA, the CDR3 is TGTGCCAGCAGAGTCGGCAGGGGGCTGACTGAAGCTTTCTTT. This codes for CASRVGRGLTEAFF. Full variable domain (rest looked up from reference TRBV2 and TRBJ1-1): EPEVTQTPSHQVTQMGQEVILRCVPISNHLYFYWYRQILGQKVEFLVSFYNNEISEKSEIFDDQFSVERPDGSNFTLKIRSTKLEDSAMYFCASRVGRGLTEAFFGQGTRLTVV.

The V and J genes are TRBV28 and TRBJ2-2; 9 positions match TRBD1. The V gene's germline CDR1 is MDHEN and CDR2 SYDVKM. The CDR3 totals 15 residues. V gave up 1 base and J gave up 7 bases; unmatched junction bases: 4. Here the CDR3 reads CASSLYRGQVGELFF. DNA of the CDR3: TGTGCCAGCAGTTTATACAGGGGGCAAGTCGGGGAGCTGTTTTTT.

This clone qualifies as medium-sized. The genes are TRBV5-5 and TRBJ1-1; TRBD1 matches at 7 bases. The V segment lost 4 bases and the J segment 0 bases; nucleotides outside the gene matches: 3. The CDR3 spans 14 residues. The germline V gene has CDR1 SGHKS and CDR2 YYEKEE (reference sequence). CDR3 nucleotide sequence: TGTGCCAGCAGCCTCAGGGGGATGAACACTGAAGCTTTCTTT. Its translation is CASSLRGMNTEAFF.

The chain uses TRBV5-4 and TRBJ2-7, with 12 bases that match TRBD2. Trimming cost V 3 bases and J 6 bases; bases outside gene matches: 7. The CDR3 is made up of 15 amino acids. Germline CDR1 reads SGHNT; CDR2 reads YYREEE (reference sequence). Written as DNA, the CDR3 is TGTGCCAGCAGCTGGGGACTAGCGGGCTCCAGCGAGCAGTACTTC. Translating gives CASSWGLAGSSEQYF. The variable domain in full, completed from reference TRBV5-4 and TRBJ2-7, reads ETGVTQSPTHLIKTRGQQVTLRCSSQSGHNTVSWYQQALGQGPQFIFQYYREEENGRGNFPPRFSGLQFPNYSSELNVNALELDDSALYLCASSWGLAGSSEQYFGPGTRLTVT.

The sample holds a few counts of this clone. This chain links TRBV5-1 with TRBJ1-1; D gene uncertain. The CDR3 loop spans 12 amino acids. The germline V and J ends were trimmed by 2 bases and 5 bases, with 7 bases remaining between them. Germline-derived CDR1 and CDR2 are SGHRS and YFSETQ. The CDR3 region has the DNA TGCGCCAGCAGCTTTGACCGAACTGAAGCTTTCTTT. It specifies CASSFDRTEAFF.

For this clone: A junction boundary mismatches the germline segment, possibly from a read error. The V gene is TRBV28, the J gene TRBJ2-7; possibly TRBD2 for D (6 bases). Germline V lookup: CDR1 MDHEN, CDR2 SYDVKM. The CDR3 is 12 residues long. CDR3 region: CASNILAHDQYF. CDR3 bases: TGTGCCAGCAATATACTAGCTCACGACCAGTACTTC. Full variable domain (remainder filled in from reference TRBV28 and TRBJ2-7): DVKVTQSSRYLVKRTGEKVFLECVQDMDHENMFWYRQDPGLGLRLIYFSYDVKMKEKGDIPEGYSVSREKKERFSLILESASTNQTSMYLCASNILAHDQYFGPGTRLTVT.

The rearrangement links TRBV6-7 to TRBJ2-5, with D perhaps TRBD1 or TRBD2 (6 bases each). TRBV6-7 is filed as an ORF, its function uncertain. V gave up 6 bases and J gave up 9 bases, with 17 bases separating them. There are 13 residues in the CDR3. The CDR3 region has the DNA TGTGCCAGCAGCAGGGGACTGCGACGGGCCCAGTACTTC. It encodes CASSRGLRRAQYF.

The chain links TRBV27 to TRBJ2-1; 12 bases agree with TRBD2. The CDR3 is 16 residues long. Germline V gene sequence: CDR1 MNHEY, CDR2 SMNVEV (reference sequence). The trim removed 5 bases at V and 12 bases at J, leaving 14 bases unmatched. The CDR3 region is CASSPKMASGGALQFF. CDR3 DNA: TGTGCCAGCAGTCCCAAGATGGCTAGCGGGGGGGCATTGCAGTTCTTC.

The chain joins TRBV7-8 to TRBJ1-5, with D hard to call. This CDR3 is built from 15 residues. CDR1 SGHVS and CDR2 FQNEAQ come from the germline V gene. V was trimmed by 3 bases and J by 5 bases, leaving 14 bases between them. The CDR3 region has the DNA TGTGCCAGCAGCTTGTGGGAGGGTCTAGATCAGCCCCAGCATTTT. Residues: CASSLWEGLDQPQHF.

The chain carries TRBV27 and TRBJ1-5; TRBD1 matches at 9 bases. The CDR3 is 15 amino acids. Germline values: CDR1 MNHEY, CDR2 SMNVEV (reference sequence). Trimming cost V 8 bases and J 10 bases; bases outside gene matches: 15. CDR3 loop: CASGRWLGQGTPQHF. The CDR3 DNA sequence: TGTGCCAGCGGTCGTTGGTTGGGACAGGGTACTCCCCAGCATTTT.

V and J are TRBV6-4 and TRBJ1-5; D is unresolved. The CDR3 runs to 14 residues. CDR1 is MRHNA, CDR2 SNTAGT, per germline. V was clipped by 7 bases and J by 4 bases, with 14 bases between them. This chain's CDR3 is CASTSSIRNQPQHF. As DNA, the CDR3 is TGTGCCAGCACCTCTTCTATCCGAAATCAGCCCCAGCATTTT.

Only a few counts were recorded for this clone. This chain uses TRBV19 with TRBJ1-1; D not certain. CDR1 is LNHDA and CDR2 is SQIVND in the germline V gene (reference sequence). The CDR3 is made up of 11 amino acids. Trimming shortened V by 11 bases and J by 4 bases, and 11 bases separated the two germline ends. Here the CDR3 DNA reads TGTGCCTTGCGAGGGCTCACTGAAGCTTTCTTT. Protein: CALRGLTEAFF.

The chain recombines TRBV7-8 with TRBJ2-3; D uncertain. V lost 5 bases and J lost 1, with 13 bases in between. CDR3 length equals 15 residues. Looked up from germline, CDR1 is SGHVS and CDR2 is FQNEAQ. The chain's CDR3 is CASSQIQRGTDTQYF. The DNA of the CDR3 is TGTGCCAGCAGCCAAATCCAGAGAGGCACAGATACGCAGTATTTT.

This clone was seen a few times. This chain joins TRBV9 and TRBJ2-2; D is unresolved. V was pared by 0 bases and J by 6 bases, with 6 bases between. The CDR3 spans 13 residues. From germline, CDR1 is SGDLS and CDR2 YYNGEE. The chain's CDR3 is CASSVVIAGELFF. CDR3 bases: TGTGCCAGCAGCGTAGTAATAGCCGGGGAGCTGTTTTTT.

The table lists this clone with a count of one. This rearrangement joins TRBV18 to TRBJ2-7, with TRBD1 matching 8 bases. The germline V gene has CDR1 KGHSH and CDR2 LQKENI. This CDR3 contains 13 residues. V shed 3 bases and J 3 bases; nucleotides not matched to a gene: 1. CDR3 nucleotides: TGTGCCAGCTCACCGGGACAGGACTACGAGCAGTACTTC. It specifies CASSPGQDYEQYF.

This chain links TRBV5-6 with TRBJ1-2; D is unclear. This CDR3 has 12 amino acids. The germline V gene has CDR1 SGHDT and CDR2 YYEEEE. Trimming removed 0 bases at V and 8 bases at J, with 8 bases between. The CDR3 DNA reads TGTGCCAGCAGCTTGGAGGCGGAGGGCTACACCTTC. This translates into CASSLEAEGYTF.